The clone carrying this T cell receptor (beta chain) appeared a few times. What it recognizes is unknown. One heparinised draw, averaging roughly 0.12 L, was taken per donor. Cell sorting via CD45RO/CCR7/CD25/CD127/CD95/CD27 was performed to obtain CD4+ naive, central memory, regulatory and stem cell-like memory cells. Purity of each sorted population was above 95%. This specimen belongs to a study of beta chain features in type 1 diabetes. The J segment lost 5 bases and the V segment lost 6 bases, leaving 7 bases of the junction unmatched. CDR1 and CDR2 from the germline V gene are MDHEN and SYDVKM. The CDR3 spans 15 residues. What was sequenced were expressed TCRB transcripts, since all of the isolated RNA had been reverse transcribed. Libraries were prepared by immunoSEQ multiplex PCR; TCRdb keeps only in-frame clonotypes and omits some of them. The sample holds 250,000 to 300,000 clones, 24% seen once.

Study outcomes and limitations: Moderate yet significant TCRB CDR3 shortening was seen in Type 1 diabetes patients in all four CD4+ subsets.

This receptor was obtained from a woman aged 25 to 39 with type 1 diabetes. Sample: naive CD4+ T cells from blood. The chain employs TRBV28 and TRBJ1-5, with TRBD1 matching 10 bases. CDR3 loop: CASRHGTGEYQPQHF. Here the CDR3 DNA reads TGTGCCAGCAGACACGGGACAGGGGAATATCAGCCCCAGCATTTT.